This T cell receptor beta chain was retrieved from a study of cytomegalovirus exposure and HLA in healthy donors (dated 2017 in TCRdb). Describing the broader study: According to an earlier analysis of 587 of the donors, some 180 million T cells yielded roughly 100 million unique TCR beta sequences and 276 Gb of sequence data. The study used immunosequencing to profile the T cell repertoires of more than 650 subjects and linked those repertoires to cytomegalovirus serostatus. In a later genetic analysis, genome-wide SNP genotypes for about 55% of the roughly 700 donors were used, and that subset was treated as a discovery cohort. The number of typed donors differed by locus: roughly 629-640 for A, B, C, DRB1 and DQB1; 500 to 550 for DQA1; around 610 for DPA1; and 400 to 480 for DPB1. High-throughput TCR immunosequencing, statistical association of individual TCRs with disease status, and machine learning were combined to predict cytomegalovirus infection status. In the later analysis, no new phenotypic data were used to find candidate immune exposures; instead, reliance was placed on TCR beta sequences and their occurrence across donors. On average, about 240,000 unique TCR beta nucleotide sequences were sequenced per donor among 350 to 400 genotyped donors of the cohort, with roughly 18% of those sequences being non-productive. In an earlier analysis of 500 to 650 of the donors, high-throughput TCR beta sequencing was used to judge whether each TCR beta V gene segment behaved as functional or pseudogenic. HLA typing included class I and class II loci at four-digit resolution. Donor age, sex, ethnicity and CMV serostatus were compiled together with the repertoire data. An early release covering roughly 600 HLA-typed donors comprised 300 to 350 gigabases of sequencing data and tens of millions of unique TCR sequences. To study patterns of TCR occurrence, a later analysis re-analyzed previously published TCR beta repertoires from 550 to 800 donors and added high-resolution HLA genotyping. A separate validation cohort of 90 to 150 different subjects was used in addition to the 666-subject first cohort. About five DR-DQ haplotypes were handled as single units for association and clustering because linkage in the cohort was strong. Every repertoire in the discovery cohort had been generated on one and the same sequencing platform. The study aimed to test whether cataloging public T cell receptors could reveal signatures of past pathogen exposure. Among the approximately 420 genotyped donors, 75% to 90% belonged to the genetic ancestry cluster associated with self-reported Caucasian donors. General findings and caveats noted by the study authors: The authors suggested that the approach could potentially be extended to other disease states and immunological phenotypes. Presence/absence analyses assumed roughly uniform sequencing depth across donors, an assumption that may not hold. A cluster of highly shared sequence variants was judged likely to represent a technical artifact of the sequencing pipeline. In a later analysis, the rate of TCR association differed among HLA loci, with DRB1 alleles having the most associated TCRs and HLA-C alleles having the fewest. This cohort had only TCR beta chains sequenced, and the lack of alpha or paired-chain data limited which features could be detected. Most TCR sequences were seen in very few donors, while some public TCRs were found in many individuals. At a false discovery rate of 0.05, a later analysis linked under 20,000 TCR beta sequences to specific HLA alleles. Because some donors lacked HLA typing at each locus, the association tests relied only on the typed subset. Immune exposure information for the cohort was limited to CMV serostatus. When HLA alleles, especially DR and DQ, strongly co-occurred, TCR associations were difficult to assign to individual alleles. Because the 87-base-pair reads could not distinguish some IMGT-functional V segments, including TRBV6-2 and TRBV6-3, those segments were excluded. An earlier analysis of approximately 590 of the donors showed that most TCR beta V segments appeared in productive rearrangements either about 90% or about 30% of the time, which broadly matched IMGT annotations. In a later analysis, several top co-occurrence clusters were reported to appear linked to parvovirus B19, influenza, CMV and Epstein-Barr virus. In vitro tests confirmed that three of the cytomegalovirus-associated TCR beta chains recognize cytomegalovirus antigens. Correlated functional status among segregating V segments might reflect linkage disequilibrium, but an unknown experimental factor could not be ruled out. In the study, approximately 160 TCR beta chains were listed as associated with cytomegalovirus. According to a later analysis, most CMV-associated TCR beta chains appeared to be HLA-restricted, and the HLA associations seemed to be driven largely by CMV exposure. According to a later genetic analysis, donors in an Asian-associated ancestry cluster had fewer N-insertions in productive TCRs than the approximately 650-donor mean. In a later analysis, HLA-associated TCR beta chains showed more clonal expansion and lower generation probabilities than non-associated chains that were equally common. The classifier was reported to diagnose cytomegalovirus status with high specificity and sensitivity in both the original and validation cohorts. In a later genetic analysis, a missense DCLRE1C variant was associated with V-gene and J-gene trimming of TCR beta chains, and the association was replicated in an independent cohort. A further reported finding was that TCR beta sequences accurately predicted the HLA-A and HLA-B alleles for most subjects in the first cohort. Because counts were too low, seventeen rarely observed V segments, including chromosome 9 orphons, were excluded from the earlier analysis of 587 of the donors.

The cohort comprised 670 or so healthy bone marrow donors. Cohort members were all nominally healthy when sampled, although unrecorded immune exposures were likely present. The donor was CMV seropositive and was included in the group of approximately 300 seropositive cohort members. A peripheral blood sample was provided by each donor, and peripheral blood mononuclear cells were used for TCR beta sequencing. The Qiagen DNeasy Blood Extraction Kit was used to extract genomic DNA from the blood cell samples. CDR1 and CDR2, looked up from the germline V gene (reference sequence), are MNHNY and SVGAGI. From the cysteine up to the phenylalanine, the CDR3 has a length of 15 residues. CDR3 DNA is the only sequence kept; it has 45 bases, read in frame from the first base. V is reduced by 7 bases and J by 1 base, leaving a spacing of 16 bases between them. Library preparation employed the immunoSEQ multiplex PCR assay. The multiplex PCR relied on a mix of 60 forward primers for TCR Vbeta segments and 13 reverse primers for TCR Jbeta segments. The CDR3 region of rearranged TCR beta genes was amplified from genomic DNA by a multiplex PCR assay. The amplified TCR beta libraries were sequenced on the Illumina HiSeq System as 87-base-pair reads. The published analysis was carried out like this. A later analysis tallied roughly 78 million unique TCR beta chains across the 666 repertoires, and roughly 11 million of those chains were shared by two or more donors. To remove PCR and sequencing errors, raw reads were error-corrected and collapsed into unique sequences using a nearest-neighbor algorithm that merged closely related sequences. V, D and J gene segments were assigned by aligning CDR3 sequences to IMGT reference sequences. Each retained sequence needed at least a six-nucleotide match to both a V gene segment and a J gene segment. A rearrangement counted as productive if the CDR3 had no stop codons and remained in frame with V and J, and every other rearrangement counted as non-productive. Following IMGT convention, CDR3 was defined as the stretch from the second conserved V-encoded cysteine to the conserved J-encoded phenylalanine. The earlier analysis of 500 to 750 of the donors excluded any sequence lacking an unambiguous match to a single V gene segment. An earlier analysis of around 600 of the donors classified V segments as functional when productive rearrangements were above 56.7% and as segregating when the standard deviation between donors was above 5%. A statistical classification framework was built to diagnose cytomegalovirus status from the catalog of TCR beta chain sequences. A later analysis assigned V and J genes by comparing TCR nucleotide sequences with IMGT/GENE-DB human TR gene sequences. Using the TCRdist pipeline, a later analysis assigned CDR3 sequences along with most-parsimonious VDJ recombination scenarios. In a later analysis, every TCR beta chain was defined by the combination of its CDR3 amino acid sequence and its V-gene family, and reads without a unique V-gene family were dropped. A later analysis removed several hundred highly shared, low-generation-probability nucleotide sequences to deal with suspected cross-contamination and a sequencing artifact. In a later analysis, a clonal expansion index for each public chain was calculated from normalized within-repertoire ranks of inferred template counts. In a later analysis, generation probabilities were computed using a VDJ recombination model fitted to out-of-frame rearrangements, and the results were checked against IGoR. In a later analysis, hypergeometric tests were used to score TCR-TCR, TCR-HLA and TCR-CMV co-occurrence, with a repertoire-size bias correction applied to TCR pairs. False discovery rates were estimated in a later analysis by permuting HLA or CMV assignments 20 times. In a later analysis, co-occurring TCRs were grouped with DBSCAN, and TCRdist sequence similarity was added when clustering was performed within HLA-allele-positive subsets. For co-occurrence clustering, repertoires with fewer than 30,000 or more than 120,000 public chains were excluded, along with roughly five repertoires with anomalous nucleotide sharing. This is the immuneACCESS table as TCRdb keeps it, with only in-frame sequences that have V and J called. A part of the clones is gone; compared with another copy, unresolved V genes explain less than half, and the rest is unexplained. That table supplies the V and J calls and clone size; D and trimming were determined from the DNA. This sample gives 160,000 or so clones in total; 80% to 90% of them show up just once. The ten largest clones add up to roughly 7.5% of the sample.

This clone was seen only a few times. Its binding antigen is unknown. No base quality values were provided; no much bigger clone lies one nucleotide off. The clonotype comes from a woman aged 30 to 39 in good health and CMV-seropositive. Material: PBMCs. The chain uses TRBV6-6 and TRBJ1-1; a tentative D call is TRBD1 (6 bases match). The sequenced DNA: TGTGCCAGCACCCGAGCGGGGGCAACGAACACTGAAGCTTTCTTT. This yields the protein CASTRAGATNTEAFF.